This passage covers 22 T cell receptor beta chains from one sample sequenced in a study of neoadjuvant anti-PD-1 for oral cavity cancer. Produced via immunoSEQ multiplex PCR; TCRdb's table is partial and in-frame only. The table includes around 6,700 clones, approximately 75% detected once. The sequencing here drew on PBMCs, taken before nivolumab (anti-PD-1) treatment. These receptors all come from a person aged 35 to 85 with oral cavity squamous cell carcinoma.

The V call is TRBV11-3, the J call TRBJ2-7; possibly TRBD2 for D (6 bases). CDR1 is SGHNT, CDR2 YENEEA, per germline. The germline V and J ends were trimmed by 4 bases and 4 bases, with 11 bases remaining between them. This CDR3 has 13 amino acids. For the CDR3, the DNA is TGTGCCAGCAGCTGGGGGGTAGGATACGAGCAGTACTTC. Translating gives CASSWGVGYEQYF. Filled out from reference TRBV11-3 and TRBJ2-7, the complete variable domain reads EAGVVQSPRYKIIEKKQPVAFWCNPISGHNTLYWYLQNLGQGPELLIRYENEEAVDDSQLPKDRFSAERLKGVDSTLKIQPAELGDSAVYLCASSWGVGYEQYFGPGTRLTVT.

This chain connects TRBV25-1 to TRBJ2-6, with 7 positions matching TRBD1. V lost 4 bases, J lost 4 bases, and 7 bases stayed unmatched. Germline assignment: CDR1 MGHDK and CDR2 SYGVNS. This CDR3 is 16 amino acids long. Written as DNA, the CDR3 is TGTGCCAGCAGTGGTTCCACAGGGGTCGGGGCCAACGTCCTGACTTTC. Encoded protein: CASSGSTGVGANVLTF.

V gene TRBV2 combines with J gene TRBJ2-7; 9 positions match TRBD1. The germline V gene has CDR1 SNHLY and CDR2 FYNNEI. This CDR3 comprises 14 residues. The junction had 8 bases not matched to a gene; V was cut back by 4 bases and J by 7 bases. CDR3 in amino acids: CASSAETGGKEQYF. CDR3 DNA sequence: TGTGCCAGCAGTGCAGAGACAGGGGGAAAGGAGCAGTACTTC. The entire variable domain, with the rest obtained from reference TRBV2 and TRBJ2-7, is as follows: EPEVTQTPSHQVTQMGQEVILRCVPISNHLYFYWYRQILGQKVEFLVSFYNNEISEKSEIFDDQFSVERPDGSNFTLKIRSTKLEDSAMYFCASSAETGGKEQYFGPGTRLTVT.

V usage is TRBV4-2 and J usage is TRBJ1-3, with 7 bases that match TRBD1. The V gene end was trimmed by 0 bases and the J gene end by 3 bases; junction bases not matched to a gene: 11. This CDR3 comprises 18 residues. CDR1 is LGHNA, CDR2 YNFKEQ, per germline. The CDR3 spells CASSQDPTGNSYGNTIYF. As DNA, the CDR3 is TGTGCCAGCAGCCAAGATCCGACAGGGAATTCGTATGGAAACACCATATATTTT.

This chain uses TRBV4-1 with TRBJ2-7; TRBD1 aligns across 7 bases. Germline trimming cut 0 bases from V and 3 bases from J; bases unmatched to any gene: 2. Germline V lookup: CDR1 MGHRA, CDR2 YSYEKL. The CDR3 has 14 amino acids. The CDR3 DNA follows: TGCGCCAGCAGCCAAGAGCCAGGGGGCTACGAGCAGTACTTC. Translation gives CASSQEPGGYEQYF.

The rearrangement uses TRBV9 and TRBJ2-3, with 8 bases lining up with TRBD2. Trimming cost V 4 bases and J 4 bases; bases outside gene matches: 8. The CDR3 is 15 residues long. CDR1 and CDR2 from the germline V gene are SGDLS and YYNGEE. The CDR3 region has the DNA TGTGCCAGCAGCCCCCGGACTAGCTTAGCAGATACGCAGTATTTT. Translated: CASSPRTSLADTQYF.

This clone has only a few counts. The chain is built from TRBV11-2 and TRBJ2-7; D may correspond to TRBD1 or TRBD2 (5 bases each). V was cut by 3 bases and J by 6 bases, with 12 bases left in between. Germline V gives CDR1 SGHAT, CDR2 FQNNGV. The CDR3 runs 13 residues. The CDR3 sequence: CASSFGRGGEQYF. The CDR3, as DNA: TGTGCCAGCAGCTTCGGTCGGGGCGGCGAGCAGTACTTC.

This chain uses TRBV5-5 with TRBJ2-2; tentatively, D is TRBD1 (5 bases). Per germline, CDR1 SGHKS and CDR2 YYEKEE (reference sequence). The CDR3 has 16 amino acids. The V and J ends lost 3 bases and 0 bases respectively, with 12 bases between them. This chain's CDR3 is CASSWLDKANTGELFF. The DNA for the CDR3 is TGTGCCAGCAGCTGGCTGGACAAAGCGAACACCGGGGAGCTGTTTTTT.

V is TRBV7-2 and J is TRBJ1-1; D uncertain. This CDR3 contains 15 residues. Trimming removed 2 bases at V and 0 bases at J, with 10 bases between. Germline V lookup: CDR1 SGHTA, CDR2 FQGNSA. CDR3 loop: CASSLSGKVNTEAFF. The CDR3 bases are TGTGCCAGCAGCTTATCAGGCAAAGTGAACACTGAAGCTTTCTTT.

A few counts support this clone. This chain joins TRBV27 and TRBJ1-1; 9 bases align to TRBD1. The CDR3 runs to 16 residues. The germline gives CDR1 MNHEY, CDR2 SMNVEV (reference sequence). V shed 5 bases, J shed 0 bases, and the junction held 7 bases outside the gene matches. CDR3 residues: CASSPGQGFMNTEAFF. CDR3 nucleotide sequence: TGTGCCAGCAGTCCGGGACAGGGATTTATGAACACTGAAGCTTTCTTT.

The chain links TRBV7-9 to TRBJ1-4; D is unclear. V was clipped by 6 bases and J by 7 bases, with 15 bases between them. Looked up from germline, CDR1 is SEHNR and CDR2 is FQNEAQ (reference sequence). This CDR3 contains 14 residues. CDR3 region: CASSPALVGEKLFF. The CDR3 nucleotides read TGTGCCAGCAGTCCAGCGCTGGTCGGTGAAAAACTGTTTTTT.

This clone turned up a few times. The rearrangement uses TRBV4-3 and TRBJ1-2; no clear D. The V and J ends lost 1 base and 6 bases respectively, with 15 bases between them. The CDR3 consists of 15 residues. The germline gives CDR1 LGHNA, CDR2 YSLEER. CDR3 loop: CASSQGRLARHGYTF. The CDR3 DNA sequence: TGCGCCAGCAGCCAAGGTCGACTGGCTCGCCATGGCTACACCTTC.

The chain carries TRBV4-1 and TRBJ2-3; 16 bases are a match to TRBD2. Germline loops: CDR1 MGHRA, CDR2 YSYEKL. This CDR3 region has 15 residues. The junction had 1 base not matched to a gene; V was cut back by 4 bases and J by 6 bases. This CDR3 is CASSRGLAGGDTQYF. The CDR3 nucleotides are TGCGCCAGCAGCCGGGGACTAGCGGGGGGGGATACGCAGTATTTT.

The chain has TRBV28 and TRBJ1-5; D not certain. Germline CDR1 reads MDHEN; CDR2 reads SYDVKM. The CDR3 runs 14 residues. V lost 5 bases and J lost 6, with 14 bases in between. Here the CDR3 DNA reads TGTGCCAGCAGTACCCCAATGGGTCGTCAGCCCCAGCATTTT. This gives the protein CASSTPMGRQPQHF. The variable domain in full, with the rest retrieved from reference TRBV28 and TRBJ1-5, is DVKVTQSSRYLVKRTGEKVFLECVQDMDHENMFWYRQDPGLGLRLIYFSYDVKMKEKGDIPEGYSVSREKKERFSLILESASTNQTSMYLCASSTPMGRQPQHFGDGTRLSIL.

CDR3 coding DNA: TGCGCCAGCAGCGCTGGGGGGACTAAAGGCGATGAGCAGTTCTTC. It is translated as CASSAGGTKGDEQFF. The rearrangement links TRBV10-1 to TRBJ2-1; 7 bases agree with TRBD2. CDR3 length equals 15 residues. Germline loops: CDR1 WNHNN, CDR2 SYGVQD (reference sequence). After removal of 6 bases from V and 8 bases from J, the junction contained 13 bases not matched to a gene.

This clone was counted a single time. V is TRBV29-1 and J is TRBJ2-7; 9 bases agree with TRBD1. After removal of 6 bases from V and 1 base from J, the junction contained 4 bases not matched to a gene. Germline V lookup: CDR1 SQVTM, CDR2 ANQGSEA. CDR3 length: 13 residues. The CDR3 coding sequence is TGCAGCGTCCGACAGGGGGGTTCCTACGAGCAGTACTTC. Residues: CSVRQGGSYEQYF.

CDR3 region: CASSLVAGGSGANVLTF. The CDR3 nucleotides read TGCGCCAGCAGCTTGGTGGCAGGGGGCTCTGGGGCCAACGTCCTGACTTTC. The chain recombines TRBV5-1 with TRBJ2-6; 7 positions match TRBD1. Germline trimming cut 0 bases from V and 0 bases from J; bases unmatched to any gene: 3. The germline V gene has CDR1 SGHRS and CDR2 YFSETQ. CDR3 length: 17 amino acids.

This chain connects TRBV27 to TRBJ1-6; D gene unclear. The CDR3 loop spans 14 amino acids. The germline gives CDR1 MNHEY, CDR2 SMNVEV (reference sequence). The V gene lost 0 bases and the J gene lost 9 bases, with 9 bases spanning the gap. CDR3 sequence: CASSLSAVASPLHF. For the CDR3, the DNA is TGTGCCAGCAGTTTATCAGCGGTAGCTTCACCCCTCCACTTT.

This clone was counted only a few times. The chain combines TRBV6-4 with TRBJ2-3, with 8 bases matching TRBD2. The CDR3 sequence is 15 residues long. V trimming: 0 bases; J trimming: 1 base; junction bases outside the gene matches: 0. Germline V lookup: CDR1 MRHNA, CDR2 SNTAGT. The CDR3 sequence is CASSDSSGGTDTQYF. The CDR3 coding sequence is TGTGCCAGCAGTGACTCTAGCGGGGGCACAGATACGCAGTATTTT.

This clone was seen only a few times. V gene TRBV30 combines with J gene TRBJ1-2, with 9 nucleotides matching TRBD1. V shed 1 base, J shed 6 bases, and the junction held 3 bases outside the gene matches. In germline, CDR1 is GTSNPN, CDR2 SVGIG (reference sequence). CDR3 length: 13 residues. CDR3 sequence (DNA): TGTGCCTGGAGTGATAGGGACAGGGATGGCTACACCTTC. Translation: CAWSDRDRDGYTF.

This clone came up once. The chain links TRBV4-1 to TRBJ1-3; a possible D gene is TRBD1 (5 bases). V was pared by 4 bases and J by 0 bases, with 13 bases between. CDR1 MGHRA and CDR2 YSYEKL come from the germline V gene. The CDR3 consists of 16 residues. CDR3 amino acids: CASSPTWGPSGNTIYF. The CDR3 DNA reads TGCGCCAGCAGCCCCACTTGGGGCCCCTCTGGAAACACCATATATTTT.

CDR3: CASSEDRGSYEQYF. In DNA, the CDR3 is TGCGCCAGCAGCGAGGACAGGGGCTCTTACGAGCAGTACTTC. The J gene is TRBJ2-5, the V gene TRBV5-1, with 9 bases lining up with TRBD1. The J call may be incorrect, as the DNA end agrees better with TRBJ2-7. The CDR3 consists of 14 residues. Germline V lookup: CDR1 SGHRS, CDR2 YFSETQ.